This TCR beta chain was recovered during a study of blood T cell repertoires in COVID-19. Study-level information: The analysed material was cDNA or gDNA that came from T cells, B-cell-depleted T cells, or PBMCs.

The length of the CDR3 is 15 residues. The germline CDR1 and CDR2 sequences are SGHNT and YENEEA. V was shortened by 3 bases and J by 0 bases, with 9 bases between the two germline ends. TCRdb's copy holds only in-frame clones and misses some; the assay was immunoSEQ multiplex PCR. In the table there are hundreds of thousands of clones, 70% to 90% of which are singletons. The rearrangement joins TRBV11-3 to TRBJ2-1; weak D call: TRBD1 (6 bases). This receptor was obtained from a woman between 35 and 50 years old who had recovered from COVID-19. The specimen sequenced was PBMCs or T cells enriched from blood (not recorded which). In DNA form, the CDR3 reads TGTGCCAGCAGCTTTGGGGGCAGCTCCTACAATGAGCAGTTCTTC. It specifies CASSFGGSSYNEQFF.